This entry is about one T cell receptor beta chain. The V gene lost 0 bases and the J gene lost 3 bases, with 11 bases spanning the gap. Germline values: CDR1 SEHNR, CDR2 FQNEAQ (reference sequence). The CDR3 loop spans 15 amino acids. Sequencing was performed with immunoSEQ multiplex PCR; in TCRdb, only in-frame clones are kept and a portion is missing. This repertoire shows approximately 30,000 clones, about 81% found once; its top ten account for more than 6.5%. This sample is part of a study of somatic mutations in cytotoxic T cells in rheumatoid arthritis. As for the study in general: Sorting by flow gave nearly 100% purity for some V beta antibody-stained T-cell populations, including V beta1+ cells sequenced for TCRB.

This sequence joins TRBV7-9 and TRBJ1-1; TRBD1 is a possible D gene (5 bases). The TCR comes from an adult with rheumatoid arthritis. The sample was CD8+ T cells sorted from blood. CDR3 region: CASSLALGEYTEAFF. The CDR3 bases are TGTGCCAGCAGCTTAGCTTTAGGGGAATACACTGAAGCTTTCTTT.